Listed below are T cell receptor beta chains from one sample, sequenced in a study of T cells in Graves' hyperthyroidism and ophthalmopathy. TCRdb re-derived calls from the multiplex PCR reads in MiXCR, one entry per CDR3 protein. The profile shows some 490,000 distinct CDR3 sequences, 15% to 20% of them singletons. Sequencing was performed on blood. The receptors come from a woman under 40 with Graves' ophthalmopathy. Both conserved end residues are part of each CDR3. A D gene is named only where the DNA matches it firmly. Size is omitted from some rows. Given values are once, few, many or a class for expanded clones.

v_call	d_call	j_call	clone_size	cdr3_aa	cdr3_nt
TRBV28	.	TRBJ2-6	many	CASSLFRGSGANVLTF	TGTGCCAGCAGTTTGTTTCGGGGATCAGGGGCCAACGTCCTGACTTTC
TRBV27	.	TRBJ1-4	few	CASSLYQGGTNEKLFF	TGTGCCAGCAGTTTGTACCAGGGAGGCACTAATGAAAAACTGTTTTTT
TRBV29-1	TRBD1	TRBJ1-2	few	CSVQGGFYYGYTF	TGCAGCGTTCAGGGGGGTTTTTACTATGGCTACACCTTC
TRBV3-1	TRBD2	TRBJ2-7	.	CASSARLAGGSYEQYF	TGTGCCAGCAGCGCCCGACTAGCGGGAGGGTCCTACGAGCAGTACTTC
TRBV5-8	.	TRBJ1-5	few	CASRHRDGNQPQHF	TGTGCCAGCCGACACAGGGATGGGAATCAGCCCCAGCATTTT
TRBV7-9	.	TRBJ1-5	.	CASSLGGVGRQPQHF	TGTGCCAGCAGCTTAGGGGGGGTTGGTCGACAGCCCCAGCATTTT
TRBV13	.	TRBJ2-1	many	CASSASGPTSYNEQFF	TGTGCCAGCAGCGCGTCGGGGCCGACCTCCTACAATGAGCAGTTCTTC
TRBV9	.	TRBJ1-1	.	CASSPAGSYNTEAFF	TGTGCCAGCAGCCCGGCGGGTTCTTATAACACTGAAGCTTTCTTT
TRBV14	.	TRBJ1-1	.	CASSQGHSNTEAFF	TGTGCCAGCAGCCAAGGACATTCGAACACTGAAGCTTTCTTT
TRBV11-2	.	TRBJ2-7	many	CASSFRGAGGPREQYF	TGTGCCAGCAGCTTCCGGGGGGCAGGGGGCCCTCGGGAGCAGTACTTC
TRBV6-1	TRBD2	TRBJ2-1	many	CASSARLAEYNEQFF	TGTGCCAGCAGCGCACGACTAGCGGAGTACAATGAGCAGTTCTTC
TRBV5-1	TRBD2	TRBJ2-7	.	CASGGRTSGSYEQYF	TGTGCCAGCGGAGGGCGGACTAGCGGGAGCTACGAGCAGTACTTC
TRBV3-1	TRBD1	TRBJ1-1	.	CASSHRDRGTEAFF	TGTGCCAGCAGCCACCGGGACAGGGGCACTGAAGCTTTCTTT
TRBV7-8	.	TRBJ2-7	many	CASGLGFNYEQYF	TGTGCCAGCGGCTTGGGTTTCAACTACGAGCAGTACTTC
TRBV7-2	.	TRBJ2-7	.	CARSLSQSSYEQYF	TGTGCCCGCAGCTTAAGTCAGAGCTCCTACGAGCAGTACTTC
TRBV6-1	.	TRBJ2-7	few	CASREKGGGLYEQYF	TGTGCCAGCAGAGAAAAGGGGGGGGGGCTCTACGAGCAGTACTTC
TRBV7-9	TRBD2	TRBJ2-1	many	CASRGLVANEQFF	TGTGCCAGCAGGGGACTAGTTGCCAATGAGCAGTTCTTC
TRBV28	.	TRBJ2-3	.	CASLGGTDTQYF	TGTGCCAGCTTGGGAGGCACAGATACGCAGTATTTT
TRBV14	.	TRBJ1-1	few	CASSQEWGLNTEAFF	TGTGCCAGCAGCCAAGAGTGGGGCTTGAACACTGAAGCTTTCTTT
TRBV5-1	.	TRBJ1-4	.	CASSLRASSEKLFF	TGCGCCAGCAGCTTGCGGGCGTCTAGTGAAAAACTGTTTTTT
TRBV28	.	TRBJ2-3	.	CASSLVVPGLYF	TGTGCCAGCAGTTTGGTAGTTCCGGGACTGTATTTT
TRBV5-1	.	TRBJ2-2	few	CASSLEGLSTGELFF	TGCGCCAGCAGCTTGGAAGGCCTCAGCACCGGGGAGCTGTTTTTT
TRBV28	.	TRBJ2-7	many	CASSFPLDRTDYEQYF	TGTGCCAGCAGTTTTCCCCTCGACAGGACAGACTACGAGCAGTACTTC
TRBV11-2	.	TRBJ1-1	many	CASRDPFGSGQFEAFF	TGTGCCAGCAGGGACCCATTTGGCTCTGGTCAGTTTGAAGCTTTCTTT
TRBV28	TRBD1	TRBJ2-4	.	CASSSGQLAKNIQYF	TGTGCCAGCAGCTCGGGACAGCTAGCCAAAAACATTCAGTACTTC